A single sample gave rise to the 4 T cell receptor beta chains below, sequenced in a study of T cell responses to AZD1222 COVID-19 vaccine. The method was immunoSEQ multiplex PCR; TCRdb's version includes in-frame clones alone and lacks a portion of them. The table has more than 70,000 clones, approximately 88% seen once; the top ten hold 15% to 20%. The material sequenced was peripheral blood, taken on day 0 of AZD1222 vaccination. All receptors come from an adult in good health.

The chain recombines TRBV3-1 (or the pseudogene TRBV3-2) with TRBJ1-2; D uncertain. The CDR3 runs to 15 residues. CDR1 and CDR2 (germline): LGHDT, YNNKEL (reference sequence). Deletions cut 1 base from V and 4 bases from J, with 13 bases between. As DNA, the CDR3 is TGTGCCAGCAGCCAAGTAGAGGGCGTCGTCTATGGCTACACCTTC. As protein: CASSQVEGVVYGYTF.

The CDR3 DNA reads as TGTGCCATCAGTGGTACAGGGGGAAGCGAGCAGTACTTC. Its translation is CAISGTGGSEQYF. This chain uses TRBV10-3 with TRBJ2-7; TRBD1 aligns across 8 bases. The CDR3 length is 13 residues. Losses at the gene ends were 4 bases for V and 6 bases for J; bases not matched to a gene: 5. Per germline, CDR1 ENHRY and CDR2 SYGVKD.

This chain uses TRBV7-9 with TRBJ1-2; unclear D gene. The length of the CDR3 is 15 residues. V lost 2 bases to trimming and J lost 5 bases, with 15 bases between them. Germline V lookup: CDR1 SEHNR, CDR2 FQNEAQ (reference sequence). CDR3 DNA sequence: TGTGCCAGCAGCTTAACCCCCTCCGGGAATTATGGCTACACCTTC. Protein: CASSLTPSGNYGYTF.

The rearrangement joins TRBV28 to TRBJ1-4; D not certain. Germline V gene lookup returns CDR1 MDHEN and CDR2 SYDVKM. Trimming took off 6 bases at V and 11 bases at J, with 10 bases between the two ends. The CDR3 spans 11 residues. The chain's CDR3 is CASRTGGKLFF. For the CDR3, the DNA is TGTGCCAGCAGGACCGGCGGGAAACTGTTTTTT.